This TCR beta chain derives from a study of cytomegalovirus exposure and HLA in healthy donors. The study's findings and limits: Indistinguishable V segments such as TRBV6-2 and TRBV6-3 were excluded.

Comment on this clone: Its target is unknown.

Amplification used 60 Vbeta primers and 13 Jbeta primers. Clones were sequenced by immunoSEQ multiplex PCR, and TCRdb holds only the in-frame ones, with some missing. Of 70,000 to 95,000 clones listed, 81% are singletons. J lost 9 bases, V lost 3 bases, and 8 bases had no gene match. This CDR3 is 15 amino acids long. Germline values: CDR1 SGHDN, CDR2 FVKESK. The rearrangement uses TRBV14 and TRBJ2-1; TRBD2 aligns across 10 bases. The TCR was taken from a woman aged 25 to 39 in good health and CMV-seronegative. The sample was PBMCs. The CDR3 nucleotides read TGTGCCAGCAGCCATGCTAGCGGGAGTGGAGGTGAGCAGTTCTTC. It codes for CASSHASGSGGEQFF. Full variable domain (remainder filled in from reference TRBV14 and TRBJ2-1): EAGVTQFPSHSVIEKGQTVTLRCDPISGHDNLYWYRRVMGKEIKFLLHFVKESKQDESGMPNNRFLAERTGGTYSTLKVQPAELEDSGVYFCASSHASGSGGEQFFGPGTRLTVL.